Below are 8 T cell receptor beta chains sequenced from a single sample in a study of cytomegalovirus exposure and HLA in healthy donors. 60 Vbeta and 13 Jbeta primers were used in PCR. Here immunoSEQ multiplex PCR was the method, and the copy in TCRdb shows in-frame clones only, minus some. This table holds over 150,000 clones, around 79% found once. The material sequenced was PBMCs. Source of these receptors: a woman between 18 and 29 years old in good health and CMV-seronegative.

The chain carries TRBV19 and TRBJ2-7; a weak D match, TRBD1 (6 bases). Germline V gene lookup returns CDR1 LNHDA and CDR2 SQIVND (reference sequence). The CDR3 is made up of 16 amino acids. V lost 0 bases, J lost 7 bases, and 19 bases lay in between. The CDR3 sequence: CASSIEGTNTTKEQYF. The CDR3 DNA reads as TGTGCCAGTAGTATAGAAGGGACAAATACCACTAAGGAGCAGTACTTC.

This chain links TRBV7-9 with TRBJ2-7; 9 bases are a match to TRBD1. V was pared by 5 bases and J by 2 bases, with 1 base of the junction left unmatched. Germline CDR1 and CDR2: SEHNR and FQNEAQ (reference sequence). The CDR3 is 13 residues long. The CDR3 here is CASSRQGAYEQYF. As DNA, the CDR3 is TGTGCCAGCAGCCGACAGGGGGCCTACGAGCAGTACTTC.

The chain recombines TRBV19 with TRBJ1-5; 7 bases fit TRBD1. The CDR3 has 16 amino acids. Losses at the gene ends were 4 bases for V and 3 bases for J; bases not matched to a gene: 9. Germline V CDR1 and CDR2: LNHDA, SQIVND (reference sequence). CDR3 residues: CASSNPTGLDNQPQHF. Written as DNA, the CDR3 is TGTGCCAGTAGTAACCCGACAGGGTTGGACAATCAGCCCCAGCATTTT.

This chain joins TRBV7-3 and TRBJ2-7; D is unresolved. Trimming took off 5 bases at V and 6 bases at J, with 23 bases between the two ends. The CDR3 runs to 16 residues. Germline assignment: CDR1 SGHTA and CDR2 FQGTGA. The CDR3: CASSPTPYHGIGEQYF. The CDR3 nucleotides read TGTGCCAGCAGCCCGACACCGTACCACGGTATCGGCGAGCAGTACTTC.

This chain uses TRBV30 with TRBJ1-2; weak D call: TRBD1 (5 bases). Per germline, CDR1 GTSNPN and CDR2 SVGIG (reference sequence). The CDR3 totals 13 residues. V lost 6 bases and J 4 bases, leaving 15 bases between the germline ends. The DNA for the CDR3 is TGTGCCTGTCCCCTTAGGGGATCCTATGGCTACACCTTC. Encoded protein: CACPLRGSYGYTF.

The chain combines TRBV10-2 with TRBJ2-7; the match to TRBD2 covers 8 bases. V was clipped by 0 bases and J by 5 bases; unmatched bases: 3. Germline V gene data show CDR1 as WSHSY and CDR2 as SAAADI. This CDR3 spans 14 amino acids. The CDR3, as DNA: TGCGCCAGCAGTGAGTCCGAGCGGGGGAACGAGCAGTACTTC. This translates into CASSESERGNEQYF.

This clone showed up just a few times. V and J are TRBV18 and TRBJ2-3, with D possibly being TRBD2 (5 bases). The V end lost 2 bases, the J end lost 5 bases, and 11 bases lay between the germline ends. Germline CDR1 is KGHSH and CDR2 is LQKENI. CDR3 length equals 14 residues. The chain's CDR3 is CASSPADGKDTQYF. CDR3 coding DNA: TGTGCCAGCTCACCAGCAGACGGGAAAGATACGCAGTATTTT.

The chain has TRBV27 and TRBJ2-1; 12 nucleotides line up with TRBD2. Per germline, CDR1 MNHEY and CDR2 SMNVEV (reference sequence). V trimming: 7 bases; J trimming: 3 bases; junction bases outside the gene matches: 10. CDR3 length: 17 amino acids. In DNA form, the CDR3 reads TGTGCCAGCAACAGACTAGCGGGAGATGGGTACTACAATGAGCAGTTCTTC. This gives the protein CASNRLAGDGYYNEQFF.